These T cell receptor beta chains were read from a single sample in a study of blood T cell repertoires in COVID-19. The protocol was immunoSEQ multiplex PCR, while the TCRdb copy is restricted to in-frame clones and leaves out a portion. The sample lists 200,000 to 250,000 clones, about 80% seen once, with over 14% in the top ten. The sample taken for sequencing was PBMCs or T cells enriched from blood (not recorded which). Receptors originate from a man in his forties who had recovered from COVID-19. Each CDR3 is given without its conserved first and last residue. A D gene is named only where the DNA matches it firmly.

J gene,V gene,D gene,CDR3 protein
TRBJ2-2,TRBV7-9,TRBD1,ASSLDRGLNTGELF
TRBJ1-4,TRBV28,TRBD1,ASSSGTAVVATNEKLF
TRBJ1-2,TRBV7-8,TRBD1,ASSSIQGARGYT
TRBJ2-5,TRBV7-3,.,ASSLTARETQY
TRBJ1-5,TRBV7-9,TRBD1,ASSLAGTGLHQPQH
TRBJ2-4,TRBV2,.,ASQGQGPLQGAKNIQY
TRBJ2-7,TRBV7-6,.,ASSLGGRGMTYEQY
TRBJ1-5,TRBV12-3/TRBV12-4,.,ASSPSDWGPQH
TRBJ1-3,TRBV7-2,TRBD1,ASSPGQNSGNTIY
TRBJ2-7,TRBV28,.,ASSSGSSYEQY
TRBJ2-5,TRBV27,.,ASRRIAVIQETQY
TRBJ2-1,TRBV9,TRBD2,ASSARLAGGRYNEQF
TRBJ1-6,TRBV28,.,ASSWGGFSYNSPLH
TRBJ1-3,TRBV5-4,TRBD1,ASSPPGGTGNTIY
TRBJ2-3,TRBV10-3,.,AISDSRANTDTQY
TRBJ2-1,TRBV9,.,ASSDQREQF
TRBJ2-1,TRBV15,.,ATSTRRGDEQF
TRBJ1-6,TRBV19,.,ASSAKEGSYNSPLH
TRBJ1-1,TRBV5-6,TRBD1,ASSPGQSGIAF
TRBJ2-7,TRBV14,.,ASSHRVSEQY
TRBJ1-1,TRBV5-1,TRBD1,ASSRQGAQGEAF
TRBJ1-4,TRBV18,.,ASSPGTGGAEKLF
TRBJ1-5,TRBV7-3,TRBD1,ASTTGDRETDQPQH
TRBJ2-7,TRBV29-1,.,SVVGPGAYEQY
TRBJ1-4,TRBV27,.,ASSFAGGGTNEKLF
TRBJ1-1,TRBV28,TRBD1,ASSLGTATENTEAF
TRBJ1-6,TRBV30,.,AWSLVRQGINSPLH
TRBJ1-2,TRBV10-2,.,ASSESRAPGYGYT
TRBJ1-2,TRBV27,.,ASSSSTYSYGYT
TRBJ2-1,TRBV6-1,.,ASSEAQGFYNEQF
TRBJ1-6,TRBV5-1,TRBD1,ASSLGDRESSPLH
TRBJ1-2,TRBV18,.,ASSPSSGEERYT
TRBJ2-5,TRBV5-1,.,ASSPRLTGSLTQETQY
TRBJ2-1,TRBV7-2,TRBD1,ASSLDRGTYNEQF
TRBJ2-1,TRBV15,.,ATSGRTRGPPAPYNEQF
TRBJ1-1,TRBV5-1,.,ASSLAGLEGSAEAF
TRBJ1-2,TRBV9,.,ASSSRDTGRLGYGYT
TRBJ2-5,TRBV5-4,.,ASSLAPSEETQY
TRBJ1-2,TRBV11-1,.,ASSLGWQNYGYT
TRBJ1-4,TRBV18,.,ASSPVESEGEKLF
TRBJ2-2,TRBV10-3,.,AIFSGLSNTGELF
TRBJ1-2,TRBV15,.,ATSRDLQGSYGYT
TRBJ1-5,TRBV19,.,ASSIGRRRSVDQPQH
TRBJ1-1,TRBV30,TRBD1,AWSDRGTEAF
TRBJ1-2,TRBV19,.,ASSRSRQGYGYT
TRBJ1-2,TRBV6-1,TRBD1,ASSEFRTGGSGYT
TRBJ2-5,TRBV18,.,ASSPDRQETQY
TRBJ1-3,TRBV7-9,.,ASSSTDRRGSGNTIY
TRBJ2-1,TRBV7-2,TRBD2,ASSLATSGGSEQF
TRBJ1-2,TRBV9,.,ASSVDWVGSGYT
TRBJ1-2,TRBV27,TRBD1,ASSLSGRGYGYT